This T cell receptor beta chain comes out of a study of radiation and T cells in renal cell carcinoma. Time point reported: blood 4 weeks post-SBRT, at nephrectomy. Regarding treatment: 15 Gy SBRT to primary tumor, nephrectomy 4 weeks later. CDR3 size: 13 residues. Germline V gene sequence: CDR1 SNHLY, CDR2 FYNNEI. V gave up 4 bases and J gave up 11 bases, with 12 bases separating them. Sequencing was performed with immunoSEQ multiplex PCR; in TCRdb, only in-frame clones are kept and a portion is missing. This table has fewer than 200,000 clones, around 90% appearing once. The source material was blood, sampled from a patient whose treatment included radiotherapy and nephrectomy. The TCR originated in a woman between 45 and 60 years old with renal cell carcinoma. The chain links TRBV2 to TRBJ1-6; tentative D call: TRBD1 (6 bases). DNA for the CDR3: TGTGCCAGCAGTGGGACAGCCTGGGCACCCCTCCACTTT. The encoded protein is CASSGTAWAPLHF. Full variable domain (outside the CDR3, taken from reference TRBV2 and TRBJ1-6): EPEVTQTPSHQVTQMGQEVILRCVPISNHLYFYWYRQILGQKVEFLVSFYNNEISEKSEIFDDQFSVERPDGSNFTLKIRSTKLEDSAMYFCASSGTAWAPLHFGNGTRLTVT.